This T cell receptor (beta chain) derives from a study of T-cell reconstitution after alpha-beta-depleted transplantation in children. The CDR3 covers 15 residues. CDR1 MNHNS and CDR2 SASEGT come from the germline V gene. V shed 6 bases, J shed 7 bases, and the junction held 4 bases outside the gene matches. The TCRbeta library incorporated unique molecular identifiers. TCRdb re-called the PCR reads with MiXCR, one entry per CDR3 protein. The sample carries some 340,000 distinct CDR3 sequences, 10% to 13% recorded once. The TCR comes from a human donor who donated a stem cell graft to a child with acute lymphoblastic leukemia. The sample was PBMCs from the stem cell graft donor, taken from the stem cell graft. The gene calls are TRBV6-1 and TRBJ2-2; 14 nucleotides align to TRBD2. In DNA form, the CDR3 reads TGTGCCAGCAGGCCGGGACTAGCGGGAGACGGGGAGCTGTTTTTT. Translation: CASRPGLAGDGELFF.